The TCR beta chain described here comes from a study of identical twins. This clonotype has ten or more counts. The target antigen is unknown. V lost 7 bases, J lost 4 bases, and 13 bases lay in between. This CDR3 comprises 12 residues. Germline loops: CDR1 DFQATT, CDR2 SNEGSKA (reference sequence). Study outcomes and limitations: Cord blood beta clonotypes that were abundant carried fewer insertions, and memory repertoires showed no such trend. Out-of-frame alpha sequences that twins shared showed excess low generation probability.

TCRdb processed the 5' RACE reads anew with MiXCR; each CDR3 protein has one entry. The table lists 1.5 million to 2 million distinct CDR3 sequences, around a third of them singletons. Sequenced: cord blood. The sequence was collected from a newborn girl in good health. The genes are TRBV20-1 and TRBJ1-2, with a tentative D call TRBD1 (6 bases). CDR3 sequence: CSEQGGGYGYTF. As DNA, the CDR3 is TGCAGTGAACAGGGTGGAGGCTATGGCTACACCTTC.